The 15 T cell receptor beta chains listed next were all sequenced from one sample in a study of cytomegalovirus exposure and HLA in healthy donors. Use of 60 Vbeta and 13 Jbeta primers characterized the PCR. The method was immunoSEQ multiplex PCR; TCRdb's version includes in-frame clones alone and lacks a portion of them. The sample holds over 150,000 clones, roughly 80% seen once. The sample consisted of PBMCs. Receptor source: a man aged 45 to 65 in good health and CMV-seropositive.

Remarks on this clone: Other DNA sequences from this sample encode an identical CDR3 as well. The CDR3 bases are TGTGCCAGCAGCCTCACCACCCCCGCCCCAGGGGGCCGATACGAGCAGTACTTC. Translating it yields CASSLTTPAPGGRYEQYF. The chain combines TRBV11-2 with TRBJ2-7; 8 bases match TRBD1. J lost 4 bases, V lost 5 bases, and 19 bases had no gene match. This CDR3 has 18 amino acids. Germline CDR1 is SGHAT and CDR2 is FQNNGV.

CDR3 in amino acids: CASSRDRSSYNEQFF. The CDR3 DNA sequence: TGTGCCAGCAGCCGGGACAGGAGCTCCTACAATGAGCAGTTCTTC. The V call is TRBV2, the J call TRBJ2-1; 8 bases fit TRBD1. CDR3 size: 15 residues. V lost 6 bases, J lost 0 bases, and 4 bases stayed unmatched. Germline CDR1 and CDR2: SNHLY and FYNNEI. The whole variable domain, remainder taken from reference TRBV2 and TRBJ2-1, is EPEVTQTPSHQVTQMGQEVILRCVPISNHLYFYWYRQILGQKVEFLVSFYNNEISEKSEIFDDQFSVERPDGSNFTLKIRSTKLEDSAMYFCASSRDRSSYNEQFFGPGTRLTVL.

The sample holds a few counts of this clone. The chain recombines TRBV4-3 with TRBJ2-3, with 8 bases that match TRBD2. V dropped 0 bases and J dropped 5; count of bases not matched to a gene: 4. CDR3 length: 15 amino acids. From germline, CDR1 is LGHNA and CDR2 YSLEER. CDR3 nucleotides: TGCGCCAGCAGCCAAGAGGATAGCGGGGTAGATACGCAGTATTTT. It specifies CASSQEDSGVDTQYF.

The J gene is TRBJ2-6, the V gene TRBV9; a weak D match, TRBD1 (5 bases). CDR1 and CDR2 (germline): SGDLS, YYNGEE. The CDR3 has 16 amino acids. Trimming took off 0 bases at V and 2 bases at J, with 9 bases between the two ends. CDR3 region: CASSVDPRAGANVLTF. CDR3 nucleotide sequence: TGTGCCAGCAGCGTAGACCCCAGGGCTGGGGCCAACGTCCTGACTTTC.

The CDR3, as DNA: TGTGCCAGCAGTAGGCGCGGGGGGTCCTACGAGCAGTACTTC. Protein: CASSRRGGSYEQYF. V is TRBV6-6 and J is TRBJ2-7, with TRBD2 matching over 8 bases. The CDR3 spans 14 residues. With 5 bases clipped from V and 1 base from J, the junction kept 4 bases outside the gene matches. Germline-derived CDR1 and CDR2 are MNHNY and SVGAGI (reference sequence).

The chain carries TRBV28 and TRBJ1-6, with TRBD1 matching over 9 bases. Looked up from germline, CDR1 is MDHEN and CDR2 is SYDVKM. The CDR3 covers 14 residues. The V gene end was trimmed by 6 bases and the J gene end by 9 bases; junction bases not matched to a gene: 6. CDR3 sequence (DNA): TGTGCCAGCAGGTCGGGACAGGGAGGTTCACCCCTCCACTTT. This translates into CASRSGQGGSPLHF. The whole variable domain, filled in from reference TRBV28 and TRBJ1-6, reads DVKVTQSSRYLVKRTGEKVFLECVQDMDHENMFWYRQDPGLGLRLIYFSYDVKMKEKGDIPEGYSVSREKKERFSLILESASTNQTSMYLCASRSGQGGSPLHFGNGTRLTVT.

V usage is TRBV7-7 and J usage is TRBJ2-2, with a possible D match to TRBD1 (8 bases). V lost 1 base and J 6 bases, leaving 18 bases between the germline ends. Germline V CDR1 and CDR2: SSHAT, FNYEAQ (reference sequence). This CDR3 contains 17 residues. For the CDR3, the DNA is TGTGCCAGCAGCTTAGGAGACAGGGGAGGGATCGCCGGGGAGCTGTTTTTT. Its translation is CASSLGDRGGIAGELFF.

The V call is TRBV5-1, the J call TRBJ2-2; D unclear. V was shortened by 4 bases and J by 4 bases, with 8 bases between the two germline ends. From germline, CDR1 is SGHRS and CDR2 YFSETQ. This CDR3 region has 13 residues. Here the CDR3 reads CASSEWSTGELFF. The CDR3 bases are TGCGCCAGCAGCGAATGGAGCACCGGGGAGCTGTTTTTT.

This clone was counted a single time. The chain is built from TRBV5-1 and TRBJ2-7; 9 bases match TRBD1. With V trimmed by 1 base and J by 4 bases, 9 bases remained unmatched. This CDR3 has 16 amino acids. In germline, CDR1 is SGHRS, CDR2 YFSETQ. In DNA, the CDR3 is TGCGCCAGCAGCTTGAACCCTGGGACAGGGATTTACGAGCAGTACTTC. This translates into CASSLNPGTGIYEQYF.

This clone turned up a few times. V is TRBV23-1 and J is TRBJ2-3; the D gene is possibly TRBD2 (5 bases). TRBV23-1 is marked as an open reading frame, function uncertain. V lost 1 base to trimming and J lost 5 bases, with 19 bases between them. CDR3 length equals 17 residues. The CDR3 reads CASSQLLARPEGDTQYF. CDR3 in DNA: TGCGCCAGCAGTCAATTGCTGGCGCGCCCCGAGGGAGATACGCAGTATTTT.

The chain uses TRBV6-5 and TRBJ1-1; no definite D call. V lost 4 bases, J lost 0 bases, and 9 bases lay in between. Germline V gives CDR1 MNHEY, CDR2 SVGAGI. The CDR3 totals 14 residues. The CDR3 DNA reads TGTGCCAGCAGTTGGCGCGGGGTGAACACTGAAGCTTTCTTT. Protein product: CASSWRGVNTEAFF.

The sample holds one count of this clone. The genes are TRBV6-1 and TRBJ2-3, with 8 nucleotides matching TRBD2. V shed 4 bases and J 2 bases; nucleotides not matched to a gene: 2. In germline, CDR1 is MNHNS, CDR2 SASEGT. This CDR3 region has 14 residues. The CDR3 nucleotides read TGTGCCAGCAGTGTAGCGGGGCCCACAGATACGCAGTATTTT. This gives the protein CASSVAGPTDTQYF.

CDR3 in amino acids: CASSDADTQYF. CDR3 nucleotide sequence: TGTGCCAGCAGTGACGCAGATACGCAGTATTTT. The chain couples TRBV6-1 to TRBJ2-3; D is uncertain. V shed 3 bases and J shed 4 bases, with 2 bases lying between them. The CDR3 loop spans 11 amino acids. Germline lookup yields CDR1 MNHNS and CDR2 SASEGT.

The chain uses TRBV5-5 and TRBJ2-5; maybe TRBD2 (5 bases). The CDR3 consists of 15 residues. Germline values: CDR1 SGHKS, CDR2 YYEKEE (reference sequence). Trimming took off 4 bases at V and 1 base at J, with 14 bases between the two ends. The DNA for the CDR3 is TGTGCCAGCAGCCCCCCAGGAGCGGTCCAAGAGACCCAGTACTTC. Translated: CASSPPGAVQETQYF.

The gene calls are TRBV19 and TRBJ2-7; a possible D gene is TRBD2 (5 bases). V was clipped by 4 bases and J by 0 bases, with 10 bases between them. Germline V gene lookup returns CDR1 LNHDA and CDR2 SQIVND (reference sequence). The CDR3 runs to 14 residues. CDR3 in amino acids: CASSSRESSYEQYF. The CDR3 region has the DNA TGTGCCAGTAGTAGTCGGGAAAGCTCCTACGAGCAGTACTTC. Based on the CDR3 plus reference TRBV19 and TRBJ2-7, the full variable domain is DGGITQSPKYLFRKEGQNVTLSCEQNLNHDAMYWYRQDPGQGLRLIYYSQIVNDFQKGDIAEGYSVSREKKESFPLTVTSAQKNPTAFYLCASSSRESSYEQYFGPGTRLTVT.